These 22 T cell receptor beta chains came from one sample sequenced in a study of blood T cell repertoires in COVID-19. Generated by immunoSEQ multiplex PCR, the TCRdb table keeps only in-frame clones and is missing some. The sample lists tens of thousands of clones, over 70% occurring once. What was sequenced was peripheral blood. The receptors shown here come from a man of 80 years or more with active or convalescent COVID-19.

The rearrangement links TRBV6-2 or TRBV6-3 to TRBJ2-1; D is uncertain. V was shortened by 0 bases and J by 10 bases, with 10 bases between the two germline ends. This CDR3 has 13 residues. CDR1 is MNHEY, CDR2 SVGEGT, per germline. This CDR3 is CASSYSAGLEQFF. The CDR3, as DNA: TGTGCCAGCAGTTACTCGGCAGGTTTGGAGCAGTTCTTC.

The chain uses TRBV18 and TRBJ2-7, with 7 bases matching TRBD1. CDR3 length equals 19 residues. Looked up from germline, CDR1 is KGHSH and CDR2 is LQKENI. Trimming at V came to 0 bases and at J to 4 bases, leaving 18 bases not matched to a gene. CDR3: CASSPPAHLISGTAYEQYF. In DNA form, the CDR3 reads TGTGCCAGCTCACCACCAGCCCACCTGATCTCCGGGACAGCTTACGAGCAGTACTTC. Drawing the rest from reference TRBV18 and TRBJ2-7, the complete variable domain is NAGVMQNPRHLVRRRGQEARLRCSPMKGHSHVYWYRQLPEEGLKFMVYLQKENIIDESGMPKERFSAEFPKEGPSILRIQQVVRGDSAAYFCASSPPAHLISGTAYEQYFGPGTRLTVT.

The CDR3, as DNA: TGCAGCGGCCACTTCGGAGGGGAAGCTTTCTTT. The encoded protein is CSGHFGGEAFF. This chain links TRBV29-1 with TRBJ1-1; D remains ambiguous. The CDR3 has 11 amino acids. Trimming shortened V by 7 bases and J by 8 bases, and 14 bases separated the two germline ends. Per germline, CDR1 SQVTM and CDR2 ANQGSEA.

The gene calls are TRBV24-1 and TRBJ2-3; 10 bases fit TRBD1. The CDR3 is 21 amino acids. V was pared by 8 bases and J by 4 bases, with 26 bases of the junction left unmatched. In germline, CDR1 is KGHDR, CDR2 SFDVKD. The CDR3 DNA is TGTGCCACCACCTCGCGGGGATTTTGTGACAGGGGGCACGGGAGCGCAGATACGCAGTATTTT. This sequence encodes CATTSRGFCDRGHGSADTQYF.

The gene calls are TRBV5-1 and TRBJ1-1; D is unclear. The CDR3 spans 14 residues. The germline V gene encodes CDR1 SGHRS and CDR2 YFSETQ. Trimming cost V 0 bases and J 1 base, with 7 bases left between them. CDR3 in amino acids: CASSLVPGNTEAFF. CDR3 in DNA: TGCGCCAGCAGCTTGGTTCCCGGGAACACTGAAGCTTTCTTT.

The J gene is TRBJ2-2, the V gene TRBV23-1; the match to TRBD1 covers 10 bases. TRBV23-1 qualifies as an ORF whose function is uncertain. This CDR3 region has 15 residues. Trimming cost V 3 bases and J 5 bases; bases outside gene matches: 3. The CDR3 DNA reads as TGCGCCAGCAGTCATAGGACAGGGGGTACCGGGGAGCTGTTTTTT. The encoded protein is CASSHRTGGTGELFF.

The gene calls are TRBV5-5 and TRBJ1-1; D unclear. The V and J ends lost 3 bases and 0 bases respectively, with 6 bases between them. The CDR3 covers 13 residues. CDR1 is SGHKS and CDR2 is YYEKEE in the germline V gene (reference sequence). The CDR3 DNA sequence: TGTGCCAGCAGCTCCCAGGTGAACACTGAAGCTTTCTTT. Translating it yields CASSSQVNTEAFF.

In regard to this clone: A single base is all that separates this from a far larger clone, so a read error is likely. This rearrangement joins TRBV3-1 (or the pseudogene TRBV3-2) to TRBJ2-7, with 7 bases fitting TRBD1. Looked up from germline, CDR1 is LGHDT and CDR2 is YNNKEL (reference sequence). Unmatched junction bases numbered 2, after V lost 4 bases and J lost 2 bases. The CDR3 totals 13 residues. The CDR3 reads CASSPGTAYEQYF. For the CDR3, the DNA is TGTGCCAGCAGCCCCGGGACAGCCTACGAGCAGTACTTC.

The V and J genes are TRBV19 and TRBJ2-2; 8 bases map to TRBD2. Germline assignment: CDR1 LNHDA and CDR2 SQIVND (reference sequence). The length of the CDR3 is 16 residues. The V and J ends lost 2 bases and 4 bases, in that order; junction bases with no gene match: 6. The CDR3 DNA follows: TGTGCCAGTAGTATATACGGGAGGGCATTCACCGGGGAGCTGTTTTTT. Amino acids: CASSIYGRAFTGELFF.

DNA for the CDR3: TGTGCCAGCAGCAAGGGGGGCACAGATACGCAGTATTTT. This gives the protein CASSKGGTDTQYF. This chain connects TRBV11-3 to TRBJ2-3; D might be TRBD1 (6 bases). The CDR3 is 13 amino acids. V lost 5 bases and J 1 base, leaving 7 bases between the germline ends. Per the germline V gene, CDR1 is SGHNT and CDR2 is YENEEA.

This rearrangement joins TRBV5-1 to TRBJ1-3, with 7 bases aligning to TRBD1. CDR1 is SGHRS and CDR2 is YFSETQ in the germline V gene. After removal of 4 bases from V and 2 bases from J, the junction contained 6 bases not matched to a gene. There are 15 residues in the CDR3. CDR3 DNA: TGCGCCAGCAGCCGGGAGGGGACAGCTGGAAACACCATATATTTT. This codes for CASSREGTAGNTIYF.

This rearrangement joins TRBV11-2 to TRBJ2-7, with TRBD1 matching over 9 bases. Trimming at V came to 2 bases and at J to 3 bases, leaving 5 bases not matched to a gene. Germline V gives CDR1 SGHAT, CDR2 FQNNGV. The CDR3 is made up of 15 amino acids. CDR3 loop: CASSLYGDRDYEQYF. CDR3 nucleotide sequence: TGTGCCAGCAGCTTATATGGGGACAGGGACTACGAGCAGTACTTC.

The sample holds a few counts of this clone. The gene calls are TRBV30 and TRBJ1-5, with a tentative D call TRBD1 (6 bases). The CDR3 totals 13 residues. Trimming removed 3 bases at V and 6 bases at J, with 12 bases between. Germline CDR1 reads GTSNPN; CDR2 reads SVGIG (reference sequence). CDR3 DNA: TGTGCCTGGAGCGAACAGGGAAGTCAGCCCCAGCATTTT. Its protein product is CAWSEQGSQPQHF. Supplemented by reference TRBV30 and TRBJ1-5, the full variable domain reads SQTIHQWPATLVQPVGSPLSLECTVEGTSNPNLYWYRQAAGRGLQLLFYSVGIGQISSEVPQNLSASRPQDRQFILSSKKLLLSDSGFYLCAWSEQGSQPQHFGDGTRLSIL.

A remark on this clone: Different DNA sequences within this sample yield the same CDR3. The chain joins TRBV15 to TRBJ1-2; no clear D. The CDR3 length is 13 residues. Germline V lookup: CDR1 LNHNV, CDR2 YYDKDF (reference sequence). Trimming shortened V by 0 bases and J by 8 bases, and 10 bases separated the two germline ends. The CDR3 reads CATSREEGDGYTF. For the CDR3, the DNA is TGTGCCACCAGCAGAGAGGAGGGCGACGGCTACACCTTC.

The count of this clone is one. The chain recombines TRBV10-3 with TRBJ1-2, with TRBD1 as a possible D gene (6 bases). Germline V gives CDR1 ENHRY, CDR2 SYGVKD. The CDR3 runs 15 residues. V dropped 4 bases and J dropped 8 bases, with 20 bases sitting between them. The CDR3 spells CAISGGYYRERGYTF. The CDR3 DNA is TGTGCCATCAGTGGGGGATACTACAGGGAACGAGGCTACACCTTC.

This chain uses TRBV5-1 with TRBJ1-1, with D possibly matching TRBD1 (6 bases). Trimming shortened V by 2 bases and J by 5 bases, and 13 bases separated the two germline ends. The CDR3 sequence is 14 residues long. The V gene's germline CDR1 is SGHRS and CDR2 YFSETQ. The CDR3 DNA sequence: TGCGCCAGCAGCTTATCCTTAGGGGGAACTGAAGCTTTCTTT. Residues: CASSLSLGGTEAFF.

This clone was detected only once. V is TRBV15 and J is TRBJ1-4; a weak D match, TRBD1 (5 bases). The CDR3 has 12 residues. Trimming left V 3 bases short and J 8 bases short, with 7 bases between. In germline, CDR1 is LNHNV, CDR2 YYDKDF (reference sequence). CDR3 nucleotide sequence: TGTGCCACCAGCAGGGGGCGAGAAAAACTGTTTTTT. This encodes CATSRGREKLFF.

This chain connects TRBV6-4 to TRBJ1-4, with D possibly matching TRBD1 (6 bases). Germline CDR1 is MRHNA and CDR2 is SNTAGT. With 5 bases removed from V and 5 bases from J, the gap between germline ends came to 12 bases. The CDR3 is 14 amino acids. The chain's CDR3 is CASSPDSRNEKLFF. The CDR3 DNA is TGTGCCAGCAGTCCGGACAGCCGAAATGAAAAACTGTTTTTT.

This chain joins TRBV4-2 and TRBJ2-1, with 7 bases identical to TRBD2. V shed 1 base and J 3 bases; nucleotides not matched to a gene: 3. Germline V gives CDR1 LGHNA, CDR2 YNFKEQ. CDR3 length: 15 residues. The CDR3 sequence is CASSQVPSGYNEQFF. In nucleotides, the CDR3 is TGTGCCAGCAGCCAAGTGCCTAGCGGCTACAATGAGCAGTTCTTC.

The chain carries TRBV18 and TRBJ2-1; possible D gene TRBD1, 6 bases. The V gene's germline CDR1 is KGHSH and CDR2 LQKENI. The CDR3 has 16 residues. The germline V and J ends were trimmed by 3 bases and 4 bases, with 16 bases remaining between them. The CDR3 region is CASSPKAGDLYNEQFF. CDR3 sequence (DNA): TGTGCCAGCTCACCGAAAGCAGGGGATTTATACAATGAGCAGTTCTTC.

The sample holds one count of this clone. The V call is TRBV18, the J call TRBJ1-5; tentative D call: TRBD1 (6 bases). V was cut by 1 base and J by 5 bases, with 12 bases left in between. CDR1 is KGHSH, CDR2 LQKENI, per germline. The CDR3 has 15 amino acids. The CDR3 spells CASSPLNRADQPQHF. CDR3 nucleotide sequence: TGTGCCAGCTCACCACTGAACAGGGCCGATCAGCCCCAGCATTTT.

This rearrangement joins TRBV28 to TRBJ1-2, with D possibly being TRBD1 (5 bases). CDR3 length: 15 residues. Germline lookup yields CDR1 MDHEN and CDR2 SYDVKM. Deletions cut 3 bases from V and 7 bases from J, with 18 bases between. The CDR3 loop is CASSLGRGNLFGYTF. For the CDR3, the DNA is TGTGCCAGCAGTTTGGGGCGGGGAAACCTCTTTGGCTACACCTTC.